This TCR beta chain originates from a study of blood T cell repertoires in COVID-19. Study as a whole: There were acute and convalescent COVID-19 samples, and they came from the United States, Italy and Spain.

Germline CDR1 is SGHTA and CDR2 is FQGNSA. V shed 2 bases, J shed 3 bases, and the junction held 14 bases outside the gene matches. The CDR3 is made up of 19 amino acids. Resolution of symptoms, clearance, or two negative PCRs was present in recovered Cohort 3 donors. How the authors handled the data: Amplifying reference gene primers gave estimates of nucleated cell counts. Method: immunoSEQ multiplex PCR; TCRdb's copy keeps in-frame clones and lacks some. From that table come the V and J calls and clone size; the DNA was used to work out D and trimming. The sample carries roughly 400,000 clones, around 89% recorded once.

The chain links TRBV7-2 to TRBJ2-3; 10 bases align to TRBD2. The sequence derives from a man aged 30-40 years who had recovered from COVID-19. The sequenced material came from PBMCs or T cells enriched from blood (not recorded which). CDR3 sequence reads: CASSLRSGRSSYGTDTQYF. Written as DNA, the CDR3 is TGTGCCAGCAGCTTACGTAGCGGGAGGAGTAGTTACGGAACAGATACGCAGTATTTT.